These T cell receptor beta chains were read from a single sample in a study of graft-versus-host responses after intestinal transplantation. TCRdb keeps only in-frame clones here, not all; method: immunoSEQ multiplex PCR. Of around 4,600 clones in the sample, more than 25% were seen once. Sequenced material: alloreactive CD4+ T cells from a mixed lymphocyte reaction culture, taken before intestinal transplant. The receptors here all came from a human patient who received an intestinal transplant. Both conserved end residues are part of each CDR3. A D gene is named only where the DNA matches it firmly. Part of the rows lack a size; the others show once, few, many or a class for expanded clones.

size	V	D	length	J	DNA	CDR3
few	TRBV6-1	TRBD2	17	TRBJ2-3	TGTGCCAGCAGTGAATTCTTCAGCGGGAGACCACCAGATACGCAGTATTTT	CASSEFFSGRPPDTQYF
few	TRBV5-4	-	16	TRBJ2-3	TGTGCCAGCAGCTTGGATTCAGGGGTCCGCACAGATACGCAGTATTTT	CASSLDSGVRTDTQYF
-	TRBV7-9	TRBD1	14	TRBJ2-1	TGTGCCAGCAGCTTAGGGACAGGGGACAATGAGCAGTTCTTC	CASSLGTGDNEQFF
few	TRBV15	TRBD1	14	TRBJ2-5	TGTGCCACCAGCCGACAGGGGGTGATGGAGACCCAGTACTTC	CATSRQGVMETQYF
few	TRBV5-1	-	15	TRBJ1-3	TGCGCCAGCAGCTTGGGACAGGCCTCTGGAAACACCATATATTTT	CASSLGQASGNTIYF
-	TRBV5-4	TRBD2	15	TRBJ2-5	TGTGCCAGCAGCTTAGGACTAGCGGGTTTAGAGACCCAGTACTTC	CASSLGLAGLETQYF
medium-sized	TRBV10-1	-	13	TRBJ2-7	TGCGCCAGCAGTGAGTCGTGGGCGCGCGAGCAGTACTTC	CASSESWAREQYF
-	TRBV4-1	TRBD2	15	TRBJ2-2	TGCGCCAGCAGCTTGGGACTAGCGGACACCGGGGAGCTGTTTTTT	CASSLGLADTGELFF
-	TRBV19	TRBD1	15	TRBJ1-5	TGTGCCAGTAAGGACGCAGGACAGGGTAATCAGCCCCAGCATTTT	CASKDAGQGNQPQHF
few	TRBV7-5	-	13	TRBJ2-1	TGTGCCAGCAGCAGGGACTCCTACAATGAGCAGTTCTTC	CASSRDSYNEQFF
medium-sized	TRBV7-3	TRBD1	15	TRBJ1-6	TGTGCCAGCAGCGCGACAGGGACGATGGGTTCACCCCTCCACTTT	CASSATGTMGSPLHF
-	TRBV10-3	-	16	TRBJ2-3	TGTGCCATCAGTGAGTCGCGGGGAGTAGGCACAGATACGCAGTATTTT	CAISESRGVGTDTQYF
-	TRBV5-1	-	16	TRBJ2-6	TGCGCCAGCAGGGCTAGCCTGAGCTCTGGGGCCAACGTCCTGACTTTC	CASRASLSSGANVLTF
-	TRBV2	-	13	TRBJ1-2	TGTGCCAGCAGTCCTGACATTGCCTATGGCTACACCTTC	CASSPDIAYGYTF
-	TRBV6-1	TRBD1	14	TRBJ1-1	TGTGCCAGCAATAAAGACAGGGGGAGATCTGAAGCTTTCTTT	CASNKDRGRSEAFF
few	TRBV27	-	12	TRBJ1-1	TGTGCCAGCAGTCGAACAGGGAGTGAAGCTTTCTTT	CASSRTGSEAFF
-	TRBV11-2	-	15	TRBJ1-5	TGTGCCAGCAGCTTAGAGGGGGCTAGCAATCAGCCCCAGCATTTT	CASSLEGASNQPQHF
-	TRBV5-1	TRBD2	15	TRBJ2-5	TGCGCCAGCAGCCGACTAGCGGGGGGGCGTGAGACCCAGTACTTC	CASSRLAGGRETQYF
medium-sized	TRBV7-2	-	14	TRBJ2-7	TGTGCCAGCAGCTTAGTGTGGGGGCCCTACGAGCAGTACTTC	CASSLVWGPYEQYF
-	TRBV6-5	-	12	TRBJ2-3	TGTGCCAGCAGTGACTGGGGGGGGGCTTTATATTTT	CASSDWGGALYF
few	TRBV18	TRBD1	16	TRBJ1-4	TGTGCCAGCTCACTTAAGTTACAGGGGGCGCATGAAAAACTGTTTTTT	CASSLKLQGAHEKLFF
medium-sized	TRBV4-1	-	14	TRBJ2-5	TGCGCCAGCAGCCAAGATGTGGCGAGGGAGACCCAGTACTTC	CASSQDVARETQYF
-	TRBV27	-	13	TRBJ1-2	TGTGCCAGCAGTTTAAGAGGGCTCTATGGCTACACCTTC	CASSLRGLYGYTF
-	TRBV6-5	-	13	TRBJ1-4	TGTGCCAGCAAGGGGCTGTACCTTGAAAAACTGTTTTTT	CASKGLYLEKLFF
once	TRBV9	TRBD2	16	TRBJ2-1	TGTGCCAGCAGCGTACCCGGGACTAGCGGAGGTAATGAGCAGTTCTTC	CASSVPGTSGGNEQFF
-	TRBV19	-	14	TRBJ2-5	TGTGCCAGGAGTATCGGGGACAAACAAGAGACCCAGTACTTC	CARSIGDKQETQYF
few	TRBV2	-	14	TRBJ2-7	TGTGCCAGCACAGGGGGGCGGAGCTCCTACGAGCAGTACTTC	CASTGGRSSYEQYF
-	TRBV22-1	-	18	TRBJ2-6	TGTCCTGGGAGTATCAACCGAAGCGAACAAAGTCGGGCCAACGTCCTGACTTTC	CPGSINRSEQSRANVLTF
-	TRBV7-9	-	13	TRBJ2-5	TGTGCCAGCAGCCCGGGGATGAGGGAGACCCAGTACTTC	CASSPGMRETQYF
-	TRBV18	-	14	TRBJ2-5	TGTGCCAGCTCACCACCTGGAACTGGGGAGACCCAGTACTTC	CASSPPGTGETQYF
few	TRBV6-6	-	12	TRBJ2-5	TGTGCCAGCAGGGACAGTCAAGAGACCCAGTACTTC	CASRDSQETQYF
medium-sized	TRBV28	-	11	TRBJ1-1	TGTGCCAGCATCGCGGGAACTGAAGCTTTCTTT	CASIAGTEAFF
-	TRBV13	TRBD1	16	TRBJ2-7	TGTGCCAGCAGCTTACAGGGGGGACAGGGACACTACGAGCAGTACTTC	CASSLQGGQGHYEQYF
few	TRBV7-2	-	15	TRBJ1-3	TGTGCCAGCAGCTTAGTCCAGATCTCTGGAAACACCATATATTTT	CASSLVQISGNTIYF
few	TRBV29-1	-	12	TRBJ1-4	TGCAGCGTGAGCGGGGTTAATGAAAAACTGTTTTTT	CSVSGVNEKLFF
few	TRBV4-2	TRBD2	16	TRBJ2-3	TGTGCCAGCAGCCTCGGAGAGCGGGGGGGCACAGATACGCAGTATTTT	CASSLGERGGTDTQYF
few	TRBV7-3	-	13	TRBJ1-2	TGTGCCAGCAGCTTAACAGGGGGCTATGGCTACACCTTC	CASSLTGGYGYTF
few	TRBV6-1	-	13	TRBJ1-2	TGTGCCAGCAGTTCGGGGGCCGGCTATGGCTACACCTTC	CASSSGAGYGYTF
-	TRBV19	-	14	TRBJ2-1	TGTGCCAGTAGTTGGGGGGATGTGGGCAATGAGCAGTTCTTC	CASSWGDVGNEQFF
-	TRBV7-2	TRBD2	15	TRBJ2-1	TGTGCCAGCGGACTAGCGGGGGGGACATACAATGAGCAGTTCTTC	CASGLAGGTYNEQFF
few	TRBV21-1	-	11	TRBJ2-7	TGTGCCAGCAGCATCCGTTACGAGCAGTACTTC	CASSIRYEQYF
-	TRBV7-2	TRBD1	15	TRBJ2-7	TGTGCCAGCAGCTTAGTACGAGGGGGCGCCTTCGAGCAGTACTTC	CASSLVRGGAFEQYF
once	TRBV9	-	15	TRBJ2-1	TGTGCCAGCAGCGTAGCGGCAGGGGCCTACAATGAGCAGTTCTTC	CASSVAAGAYNEQFF
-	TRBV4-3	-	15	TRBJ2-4	TGCGCCAGCAGCCAGGGGTCCCAGGGTGAAAACATTCAGTACTTC	CASSQGSQGENIQYF
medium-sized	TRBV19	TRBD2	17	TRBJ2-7	TGTGCCAGTTCAACCGGGACTAGCGGGAAGAGCTCCTACGAGCAGTACTTC	CASSTGTSGKSSYEQYF
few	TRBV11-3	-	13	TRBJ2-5	TGTGCCAGCAGCTTTGGGCCCAAAGAGACCCAGTACTTC	CASSFGPKETQYF
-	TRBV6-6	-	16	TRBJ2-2	TGTGCCAGCAGTTACTTGCGGTCCGCGAACACCGGGGAGCTGTTTTTT	CASSYLRSANTGELFF
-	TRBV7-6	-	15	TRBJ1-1	TGTGCCAGCAGTTACCGGGACTCTCTGAACACTGAAGCTTTCTTT	CASSYRDSLNTEAFF
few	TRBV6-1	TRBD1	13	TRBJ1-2	TGTGCCAGCAGTGGGACAGGGTTCTATGGCTACACCTTC	CASSGTGFYGYTF
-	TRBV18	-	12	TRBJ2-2	TGTGCCAGCTCACCACAAGCCGGGGAGCTGTTTTTT	CASSPQAGELFF
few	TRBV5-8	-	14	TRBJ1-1	TGTGCCACCACCCCCGAGGGAAGGGGGACTGAAGCTTTCTTT	CATTPEGRGTEAFF
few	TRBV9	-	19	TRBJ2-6	TGTGCCAGCAGCGTAGTCGGAGGGGGACTGAGCTCTGGGGCCAACGTCCTGACTTTC	CASSVVGGGLSSGANVLTF
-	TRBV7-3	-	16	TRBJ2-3	TGTGCCAGCAGCTTAGTCGCATACACTAGCACAGATACGCAGTATTTT	CASSLVAYTSTDTQYF
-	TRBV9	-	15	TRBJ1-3	TGTGCCAGCAGCCCCCTGGGGGGTCCTGGAAACACCATATATTTT	CASSPLGGPGNTIYF
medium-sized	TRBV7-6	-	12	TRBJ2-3	TGTGCCAGCAGCTTAGGGGTGGATACGCAGTATTTT	CASSLGVDTQYF
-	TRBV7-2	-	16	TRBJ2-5	TGTGCCAGCAGCCTACGCGGGCTAGCGAATGTGGAGACCCAGTACTTC	CASSLRGLANVETQYF
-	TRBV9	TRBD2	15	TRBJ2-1	TGTGCCAGCAGCGCGTTAGCGGGGGAGGGGAATGAGCAGTTCTTC	CASSALAGEGNEQFF
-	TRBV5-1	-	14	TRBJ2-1	TGCGCCAGCAGCCCACGGGTCGGACTTTATGAGCAGTTCTTC	CASSPRVGLYEQFF
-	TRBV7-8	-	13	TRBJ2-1	TGTGCCAGCAGCTTAGTCGCGCTAACTGAGCAGTTCTTC	CASSLVALTEQFF